This entry describes one T cell receptor beta chain. Its antigen is as yet unknown. The entry originates in a study of cytomegalovirus exposure and HLA in healthy donors. Study conclusions and caveats: The productive fraction for most TCR beta V segments was about 87% or about 30% in an earlier analysis.

CDR3 length: 14 amino acids. Germline CDR1 reads KGHSH; CDR2 reads LQKENI. V was pared by 1 base and J by 8 bases, with 11 bases between. A multiplex PCR was run with 60 Vbeta primers and 13 Jbeta primers. Measured with immunoSEQ multiplex PCR; TCRdb has only the in-frame clones, and not every one. The table lists under 85,000 clones, around three quarters of them singletons. The sequence was obtained from a woman between 40 and 50 years old in good health and CMV-seropositive. This chain joins TRBV18 and TRBJ1-4; D remains ambiguous. Sequenced material: PBMCs. The CDR3 sequence is CASSPQGPGEKLFF. The DNA of the CDR3 is TGTGCCAGCTCACCACAAGGCCCAGGCGAAAAACTGTTTTTT.